This T cell receptor (beta chain) was sequenced during a study of CD8+CD57+ T cells in acquired aplastic anemia. Study in general: Sorting CD4+ and CD8+ cells gave DNA averaging around 3 ug.

Researchers used genomic DNA as the template to profile TCR beta VDJ and CDR3. TCRdb processed the reads anew with MiXCR; each CDR3 protein has one entry. The repertoire holds approximately 98,000 distinct CDR3 sequences, with roughly two thirds as singletons. Whoever was chosen for sequencing had shown CD8+CD57+ cell expansion by flow cytometry. Therapy had not been given to patients before blood sampling. Looked up from germline, CDR1 is SGHTA and CDR2 is FQGNSA. Trimming pared 4 bases from V and 8 bases from J, leaving 6 bases between. This CDR3 has 12 amino acids. This sequence originates from a human donor with aplastic anemia. The J gene is TRBJ1-6, the V gene TRBV7-2; D is undetermined. Sequenced input: sorted CD4+, CD8+, or CD8+CD57+ T cells (not recorded which) from PBMCs. The CDR3 DNA follows: TGTGCCAGCAGCTCGAAATATTCACCCCTCCACTTT. Its translation is CASSSKYSPLHF.